The subject of this entry is one TCR beta chain. The antigen is unknown. The sample belongs to a study of T cell responses to AZD1222 COVID-19 vaccine. Study findings and constraints: Regions 160-218 and 743-854 dominated among vaccine-associated CD4 TCRs spanning spike.

Method: immunoSEQ multiplex PCR; TCRdb's copy keeps in-frame clones and lacks some. The table has approximately 120,000 clones, approximately 88% seen once. Germline values: CDR1 SGHTA, CDR2 FQGNSA. V was clipped by 5 bases and J by 0 bases, with 7 bases between them. This CDR3 is built from 13 residues. The V call is TRBV7-2, the J call TRBJ1-1; D is ambiguous. The clonotype comes from an adult in good health. Sequences were derived from peripheral blood, sampled on day 0 of MenACWY control vaccination. The CDR3 sequence: CASSRQVNTEAFF. The CDR3 DNA reads as TGTGCCAGCAGCCGTCAGGTGAACACTGAAGCTTTCTTT.